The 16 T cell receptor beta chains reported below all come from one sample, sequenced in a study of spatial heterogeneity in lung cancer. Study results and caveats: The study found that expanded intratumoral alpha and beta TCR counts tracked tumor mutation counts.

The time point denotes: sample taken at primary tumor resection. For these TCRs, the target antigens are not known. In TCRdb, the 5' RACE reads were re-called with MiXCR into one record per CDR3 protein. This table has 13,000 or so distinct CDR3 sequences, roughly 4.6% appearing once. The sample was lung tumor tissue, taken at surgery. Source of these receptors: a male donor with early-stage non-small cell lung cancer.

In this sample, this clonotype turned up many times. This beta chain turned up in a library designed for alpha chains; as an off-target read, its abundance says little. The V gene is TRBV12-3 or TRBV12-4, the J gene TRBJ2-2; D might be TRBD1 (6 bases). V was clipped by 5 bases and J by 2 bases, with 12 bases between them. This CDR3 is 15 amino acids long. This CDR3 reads CASSQTGRNTGELFF. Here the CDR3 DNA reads TGTGCCAGCAGTCAGACAGGCCGAAACACCGGGGAGCTGTTTTTT.

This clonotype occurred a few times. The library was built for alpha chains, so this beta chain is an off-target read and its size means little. DNA for the CDR3: TGCGCCAGCAGCCAAGCCACTAGCGGGGGGGCGGGCACCGGGGAGCTGTTTTTT. It encodes CASSQATSGGAGTGELFF. The genes are TRBV4-3 and TRBJ2-2; 13 bases line up with TRBD2. The CDR3 is 18 residues long. The J segment lost 4 bases and the V segment lost 1 base, leaving 6 bases of the junction unmatched. Germline V gene sequence: CDR1 LGHNA, CDR2 YSLEER.

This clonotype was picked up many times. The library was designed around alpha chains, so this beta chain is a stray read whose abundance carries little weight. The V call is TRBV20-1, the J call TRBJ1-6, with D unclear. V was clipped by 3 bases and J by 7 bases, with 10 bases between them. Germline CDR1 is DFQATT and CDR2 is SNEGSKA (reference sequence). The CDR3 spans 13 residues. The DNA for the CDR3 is TGCAGTGCTAGTCCCAAGGCGAATTCACCCCTCCACTTT. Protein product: CSASPKANSPLHF.

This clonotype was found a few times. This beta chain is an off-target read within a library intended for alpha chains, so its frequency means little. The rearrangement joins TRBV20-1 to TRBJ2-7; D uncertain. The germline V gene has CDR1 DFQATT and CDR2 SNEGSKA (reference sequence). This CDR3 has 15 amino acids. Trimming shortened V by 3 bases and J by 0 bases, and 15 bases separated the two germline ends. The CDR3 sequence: CSARGVQVTSYEQYF. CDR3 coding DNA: TGCAGTGCTAGGGGTGTTCAGGTTACCTCCTACGAGCAGTACTTC.

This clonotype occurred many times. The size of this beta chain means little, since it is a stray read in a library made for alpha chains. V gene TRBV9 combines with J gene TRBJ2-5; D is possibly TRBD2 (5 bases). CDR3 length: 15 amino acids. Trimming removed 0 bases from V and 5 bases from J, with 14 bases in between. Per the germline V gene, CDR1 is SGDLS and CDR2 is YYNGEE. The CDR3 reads CASSVDSGRGETQYF. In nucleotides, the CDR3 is TGTGCCAGCAGCGTAGACTCAGGTAGAGGGGAGACCCAGTACTTC.

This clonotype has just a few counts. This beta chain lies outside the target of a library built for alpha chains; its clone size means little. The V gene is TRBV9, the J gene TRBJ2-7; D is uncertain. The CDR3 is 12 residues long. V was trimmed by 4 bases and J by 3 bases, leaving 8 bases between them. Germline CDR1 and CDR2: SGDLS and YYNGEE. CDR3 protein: CASSKDGYEQYF. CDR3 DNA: TGTGCCAGCAGCAAAGACGGCTACGAGCAGTACTTC.

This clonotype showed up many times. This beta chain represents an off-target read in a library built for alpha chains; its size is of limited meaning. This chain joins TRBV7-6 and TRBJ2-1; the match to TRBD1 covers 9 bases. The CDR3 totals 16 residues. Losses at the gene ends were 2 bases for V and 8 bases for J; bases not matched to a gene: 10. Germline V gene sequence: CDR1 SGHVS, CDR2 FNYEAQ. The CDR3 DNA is TGTGCCAGCAGCTTATCCGGGACAGGGTGGTCGGATGAGCAGTTCTTC. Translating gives CASSLSGTGWSDEQFF.

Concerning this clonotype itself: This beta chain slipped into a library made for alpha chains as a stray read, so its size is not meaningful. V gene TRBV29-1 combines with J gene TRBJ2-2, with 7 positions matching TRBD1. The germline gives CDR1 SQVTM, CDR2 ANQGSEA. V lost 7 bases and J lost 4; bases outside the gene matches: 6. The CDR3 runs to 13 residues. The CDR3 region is CSARQGITGELFF. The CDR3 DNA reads TGCAGCGCCAGACAGGGAATCACCGGGGAGCTGTTTTTT.

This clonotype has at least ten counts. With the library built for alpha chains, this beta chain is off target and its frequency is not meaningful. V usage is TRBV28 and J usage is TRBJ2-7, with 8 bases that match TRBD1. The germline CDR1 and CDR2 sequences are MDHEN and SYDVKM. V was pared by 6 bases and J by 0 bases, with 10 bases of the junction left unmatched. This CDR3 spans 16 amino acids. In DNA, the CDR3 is TGTGCCAGCAGGGAACGAGAGGGACAGGACTCCTACGAGCAGTACTTC. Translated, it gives CASREREGQDSYEQYF. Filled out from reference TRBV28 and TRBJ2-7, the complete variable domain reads DVKVTQSSRYLVKRTGEKVFLECVQDMDHENMFWYRQDPGLGLRLIYFSYDVKMKEKGDIPEGYSVSREKKERFSLILESASTNQTSMYLCASREREGQDSYEQYFGPGTRLTVT.

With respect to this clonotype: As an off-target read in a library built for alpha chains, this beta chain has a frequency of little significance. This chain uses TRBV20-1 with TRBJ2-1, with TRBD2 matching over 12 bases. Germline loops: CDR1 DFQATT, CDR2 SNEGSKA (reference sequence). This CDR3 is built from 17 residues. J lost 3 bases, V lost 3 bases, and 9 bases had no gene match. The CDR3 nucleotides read TGCAGTGCTAGTTTAGCTAGCGGGGGGGCGGTCTACAATGAGCAGTTCTTC. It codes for CSASLASGGAVYNEQFF.

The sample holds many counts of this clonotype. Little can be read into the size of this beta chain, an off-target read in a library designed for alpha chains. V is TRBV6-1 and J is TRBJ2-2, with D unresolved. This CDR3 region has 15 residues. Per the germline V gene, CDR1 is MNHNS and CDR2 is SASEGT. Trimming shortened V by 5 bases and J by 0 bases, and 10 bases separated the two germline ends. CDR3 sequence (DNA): TGTGCCAGCAGTTCCCGAAGAGCGAACACCGGGGAGCTGTTTTTT. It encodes CASSSRRANTGELFF.

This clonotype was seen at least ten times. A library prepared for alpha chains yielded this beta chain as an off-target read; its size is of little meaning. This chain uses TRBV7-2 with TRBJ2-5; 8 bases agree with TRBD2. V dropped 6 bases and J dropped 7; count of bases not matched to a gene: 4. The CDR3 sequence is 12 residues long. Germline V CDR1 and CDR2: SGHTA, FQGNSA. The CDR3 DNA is TGTGCCAGCAGTCCGGGGGGGTTGACCCAGTACTTC. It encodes CASSPGGLTQYF.

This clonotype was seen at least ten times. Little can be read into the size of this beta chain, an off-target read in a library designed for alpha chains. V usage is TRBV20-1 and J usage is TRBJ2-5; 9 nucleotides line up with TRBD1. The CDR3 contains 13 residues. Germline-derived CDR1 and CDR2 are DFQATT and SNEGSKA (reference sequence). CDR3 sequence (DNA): TGCAGCGTCAAACAGGGGGCCCAAGAGACCCAGTACTTC. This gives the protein CSVKQGAQETQYF.

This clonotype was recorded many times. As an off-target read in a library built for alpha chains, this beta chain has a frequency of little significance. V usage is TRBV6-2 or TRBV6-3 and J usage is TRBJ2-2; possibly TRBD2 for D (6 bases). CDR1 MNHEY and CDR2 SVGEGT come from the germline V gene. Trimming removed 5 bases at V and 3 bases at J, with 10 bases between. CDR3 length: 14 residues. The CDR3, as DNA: TGTGCCAGCAGTCGCTGGGGGGACACCGGGGAGCTGTTTTTT. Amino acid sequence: CASSRWGDTGELFF.

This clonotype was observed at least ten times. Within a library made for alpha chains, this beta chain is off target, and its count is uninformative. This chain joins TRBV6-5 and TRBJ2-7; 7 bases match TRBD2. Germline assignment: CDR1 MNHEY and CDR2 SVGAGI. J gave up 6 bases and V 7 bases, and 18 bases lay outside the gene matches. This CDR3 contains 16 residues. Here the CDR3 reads CASTENAGLGRGEQYF. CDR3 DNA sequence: TGTGCCAGCACCGAGAACGCTGGACTAGGGAGGGGCGAGCAGTACTTC.

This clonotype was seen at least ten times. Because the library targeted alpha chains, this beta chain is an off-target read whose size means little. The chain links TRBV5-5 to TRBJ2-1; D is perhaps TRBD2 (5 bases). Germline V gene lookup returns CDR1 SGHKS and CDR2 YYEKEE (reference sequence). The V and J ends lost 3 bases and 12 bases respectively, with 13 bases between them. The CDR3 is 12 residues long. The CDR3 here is CASSYGTAGQFF. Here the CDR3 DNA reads TGTGCCAGCAGCTACGGTACCGCGGGGCAGTTCTTC.